The 5 T cell receptor beta chains in this list originate from one sample, sequenced in a study of Ad26.COV2.S vaccination and SARS-CoV-2 variants. Described treatment: over 15 received Ad26.COV2.S at low or high dose, single or two shots; roughly five received placebo; per-sample allocation not given. It was on day 63 after the first vaccine or placebo injection that samples were taken. Generated by immunoSEQ multiplex PCR, the TCRdb table keeps only in-frame clones and is missing some. Of some 320,000 clones in the sample, around 84% were seen once. Sequencing was performed on peripheral blood, taken in a trial of Ad26.COV2.S vaccine versus placebo. These receptors all come from a person aged 18 to 65 who received the Ad26.COV2.S COVID-19 vaccine or a placebo.

CDR3 sequence: CASSLSPGGVRNEQFF. The CDR3 nucleotides read TGTGCCAGCAGTTTATCCCCAGGGGGCGTTAGGAATGAGCAGTTCTTC. The chain is built from TRBV27 and TRBJ2-1, with 8 bases matching TRBD1. Per germline, CDR1 MNHEY and CDR2 SMNVEV (reference sequence). The CDR3 is made up of 16 amino acids. Germline trimming cut 0 bases from V and 7 bases from J; bases unmatched to any gene: 8.

The CDR3 DNA sequence: TGTGCCAGCAGCCTAGACAGGGGGCTAGAAGGAAACACCATATATTTT. Translated: CASSLDRGLEGNTIYF. The rearrangement links TRBV7-2 to TRBJ1-3, with TRBD1 identical over 10 bases. After removal of 5 bases from V and 4 bases from J, the junction contained 8 bases not matched to a gene. Germline V gives CDR1 SGHTA, CDR2 FQGNSA. This CDR3 spans 16 amino acids.

The table lists this clone with a few counts. The rearrangement links TRBV19 to TRBJ2-1, with 7 bases identical to TRBD1. This CDR3 comprises 16 residues. With V trimmed by 3 bases and J by 3 bases, 8 bases remained unmatched. The germline V gene has CDR1 LNHDA and CDR2 SQIVND (reference sequence). The CDR3 sequence: CASSMLRGQYYNEQFF. As DNA, the CDR3 is TGTGCCAGTAGTATGTTAAGGGGGCAGTACTACAATGAGCAGTTCTTC. The full variable domain, in which reference TRBV19 and TRBJ2-1 provide the parts outside the CDR3, is DGGITQSPKYLFRKEGQNVTLSCEQNLNHDAMYWYRQDPGQGLRLIYYSQIVNDFQKGDIAEGYSVSREKKESFPLTVTSAQKNPTAFYLCASSMLRGQYYNEQFFGPGTRLTVL.

This clone was observed a few times. This rearrangement joins TRBV25-1 to TRBJ1-2; D gene uncertain. Trimming removed 8 bases at V and 2 bases at J, with 9 bases between. Per germline, CDR1 MGHDK and CDR2 SYGVNS. The CDR3 totals 12 residues. CDR3: CASSGQNYGYTF. For the CDR3, the DNA is TGTGCCAGCTCCGGGCAGAACTATGGCTACACCTTC.

This clone was counted once. This chain uses TRBV2 with TRBJ2-3, with 12 bases lining up with TRBD2. The junction had 4 bases not matched to a gene; V was cut back by 5 bases and J by 1 base. The CDR3 is made up of 16 amino acids. Germline CDR1 SNHLY, CDR2 FYNNEI. In nucleotides, the CDR3 is TGTGCCAGCAGTTTTAGACTAGCGGGGGGCACAGATACGCAGTATTTT. Protein sequence: CASSFRLAGGTDTQYF. Based on the CDR3 plus reference TRBV2 and TRBJ2-3, the full variable domain is EPEVTQTPSHQVTQMGQEVILRCVPISNHLYFYWYRQILGQKVEFLVSFYNNEISEKSEIFDDQFSVERPDGSNFTLKIRSTKLEDSAMYFCASSFRLAGGTDTQYFGPGTRLTVL.